Following are 28 T cell receptor beta chains from one sample sequenced in a study of T cell responses to AZD1222 COVID-19 vaccine. Sequenced by immunoSEQ multiplex PCR; TCRdb stores in-frame clones only, minus some. The sample contains 85,000 to 130,000 clones, over 75% of which appear only once. The sample consisted of peripheral blood, taken on day 0 of AZD1222 vaccination. Receptors were obtained from an adult in good health.

This rearrangement joins TRBV5-1 to TRBJ2-3, with 7 bases lining up with TRBD1. Germline V gene lookup returns CDR1 SGHRS and CDR2 YFSETQ. This CDR3 region has 14 residues. With V trimmed by 4 bases and J by 6 bases, 8 bases remained unmatched. CDR3 sequence: CASSPGQAADTQYF. The CDR3 bases are TGCGCCAGCAGCCCCGGACAGGCAGCGGATACGCAGTATTTT.

The rearrangement uses TRBV5-1 and TRBJ1-2; a possible D gene is TRBD1 (6 bases). V gave up 4 bases and J gave up 5 bases, with 15 bases separating them. The CDR3 runs to 14 residues. Germline assignment: CDR1 SGHRS and CDR2 YFSETQ. The CDR3 reads CASSPGGGLYGYTF. DNA for the CDR3: TGCGCCAGCAGCCCAGGTGGGGGCTTGTATGGCTACACCTTC.

The J gene is TRBJ2-6, the V gene TRBV30; D is possibly TRBD2 (6 bases). The CDR3 spans 14 residues. Trimming shortened V by 0 bases and J by 12 bases, and 15 bases separated the two germline ends. The germline V gene encodes CDR1 GTSNPN and CDR2 SVGIG (reference sequence). The CDR3 DNA reads as TGTGCCTGGAGTGTCCCCGGGGGACCAATCGTCCTGACTTTC. Translated, it gives CAWSVPGGPIVLTF.

This sequence joins TRBV9 and TRBJ1-2, with a weak D call TRBD1 (6 bases). Germline loops: CDR1 SGDLS, CDR2 YYNGEE. V dropped 4 bases and J dropped 3 bases, with 13 bases sitting between them. The CDR3 is 14 amino acids. The CDR3 sequence: CASSPRGDHYGYTF. The CDR3 DNA reads as TGTGCCAGCAGCCCTAGGGGGGACCACTATGGCTACACCTTC.

J is TRBJ1-5 and V is TRBV4-1; D call uncertain. Per the germline V gene, CDR1 is MGHRA and CDR2 is YSYEKL. The CDR3 spans 17 residues. V was shortened by 0 bases and J by 0 bases, with 12 bases between the two germline ends. For the CDR3, the DNA is TGCGCCAGCAGCCAAGAATTGTCAGATTATAGCAATCAGCCCCAGCATTTT. Its translation: CASSQELSDYSNQPQHF.

This clone came up once. This chain connects TRBV6-5 to TRBJ2-7; TRBD2 is a possible D gene (6 bases). Germline lookup yields CDR1 MNHEY and CDR2 SVGAGI. V lost 2 bases to trimming and J lost 7 bases, with 18 bases between them. This CDR3 contains 15 residues. In nucleotides, the CDR3 is TGTGCCAGCAGTTACACTCATCCAGGGAGGAGGGAGCAGTACTTC. This encodes CASSYTHPGRREQYF.

The J gene is TRBJ1-6, the V gene TRBV5-1; D might be TRBD1 (5 bases). The CDR3 consists of 16 residues. V was cut by 4 bases and J by 5 bases, with 16 bases left in between. Germline lookup yields CDR1 SGHRS and CDR2 YFSETQ. CDR3 residues: CASSELRDRDNSPLHF. The DNA of the CDR3 is TGCGCCAGCAGCGAACTCCGGGACCGAGATAATTCACCCCTCCACTTT.

The rearrangement uses TRBV13 and TRBJ1-3, with D hard to call. Per the germline V gene, CDR1 is PRHDT and CDR2 is FYEKMQ (reference sequence). Trimming cost V 0 bases and J 4 bases, with 4 bases left between them. The CDR3 spans 13 residues. The CDR3 loop reads CASSLGGGNTIYF. CDR3 bases: TGTGCCAGCAGCTTAGGGGGGGGAAACACCATATATTTT.

The CDR3 protein is CASSVGSFRTEAFF. DNA of the CDR3: TGTGCCAGCAGCGTCGGGAGTTTCCGGACTGAAGCTTTCTTT. The chain recombines TRBV9 with TRBJ1-1; no clear D. The CDR3 is 14 amino acids. CDR1 and CDR2 from the germline V gene are SGDLS and YYNGEE. V was pared by 2 bases and J by 5 bases, with 13 bases between.

This clone has a single count. The conserved phenylalanine or tryptophan is not found at the CDR3 terminus, so this likely reflects a read error. The chain carries TRBV7-8 and TRBJ1-6; TRBD1 aligns across 8 bases. The CDR3 has 18 amino acids. CDR1 and CDR2 (germline): SGHVS, FQNEAQ. Trimming cost V 5 bases and J 0 bases; bases outside gene matches: 9. CDR3 DNA sequence: TGTGCCAGCAGCGTAGGGCAGGGGGCTCGCTCCTATAATTCACCCCTCCACCTT. Protein: CASSVGQGARSYNSPLHL.

This clone was found once. The chain is built from TRBV7-6 and TRBJ2-5; D remains unclear. With 0 bases removed from V and 5 bases from J, the gap between germline ends came to 13 bases. There are 15 residues in the CDR3. Germline V gives CDR1 SGHVS, CDR2 FNYEAQ. The CDR3 DNA is TGTGCCAGCAGCTTAGCGTTACGACTCAGTGAGACCCAGTACTTC. It specifies CASSLALRLSETQYF.

A few counts support this clone. The V gene is TRBV10-2, the J gene TRBJ1-5, with 11 bases matching TRBD1. Trimming removed 10 bases from V and 5 bases from J; junction bases left unmatched: 4. The germline V gene has CDR1 WSHSY and CDR2 SAAADI. This CDR3 contains 13 residues. CDR3 sequence (DNA): TGCGCCACCGGACAGGGGGCGGATCAGCCCCAGCATTTT. Encoded protein: CATGQGADQPQHF.

V is TRBV27 and J is TRBJ1-5; D is possibly TRBD1 (6 bases). Germline CDR1 and CDR2: MNHEY and SMNVEV (reference sequence). The CDR3 is 13 residues long. The ends were cut back, 8 bases at V and 6 bases at J, with 14 bases in the middle. Here the CDR3 reads CASGGGGSQPQHF. The CDR3 bases are TGTGCCAGCGGGGGCGGGGGTAGTCAGCCCCAGCATTTT.

For the CDR3, the DNA is TGTGCCAGCAGTTCCAGGGGGCTATACGAGCAGTACTTC. This encodes CASSSRGLYEQYF. The V call is TRBV27, the J call TRBJ2-7, with TRBD1 matching over 8 bases. Trimming took 4 bases from V and 4 from J; bases not matched to a gene: 3. The V gene's germline CDR1 is MNHEY and CDR2 SMNVEV (reference sequence). CDR3 length: 13 residues.

The chain recombines TRBV29-1 with TRBJ1-1; D may be TRBD1 (6 bases). Trimming shortened V by 2 bases and J by 5 bases, and 21 bases separated the two germline ends. CDR3 length: 16 residues. Germline V gives CDR1 SQVTM, CDR2 ANQGSEA. The CDR3 DNA reads TGCAGCGTTGAAACAAGGGGGGGTTCCTCAATGACTGAAGCTTTCTTT. Translation gives CSVETRGGSSMTEAFF. The whole variable domain, remainder taken from reference TRBV29-1 and TRBJ1-1, is SAVISQKPSRDICQRGTSLTIQCQVDSQVTMMFWYRQQPGQSLTLIATANQGSEATYESGFVIDKFPISRPNLTFSTLTVSNMSPEDSSIYLCSVETRGGSSMTEAFFGQGTRLTVV.

This clone was seen once. The rearrangement uses TRBV3-1 (or the pseudogene TRBV3-2) and TRBJ2-7; the match to TRBD1 covers 8 bases. Per the germline V gene, CDR1 is LGHDT and CDR2 is YNNKEL (reference sequence). The CDR3 has 15 residues. The V segment lost 2 bases and the J segment 3 bases; nucleotides outside the gene matches: 6. As DNA, the CDR3 is TGTGCCAGCAGCCAAATGACAGGGGTTTACTACGAGCAGTACTTC. Its protein is CASSQMTGVYYEQYF.

V usage is TRBV19 and J usage is TRBJ1-2; tentatively, D is TRBD1 (5 bases). V lost 5 bases and J lost 2, with 12 bases in between. The CDR3 sequence is 14 residues long. CDR1 and CDR2 from the germline V gene are LNHDA and SQIVND (reference sequence). The CDR3 sequence: CASSQGPSNYGYTF. As DNA, the CDR3 is TGTGCCAGTAGTCAGGGTCCGTCCAACTATGGCTACACCTTC.

V and J are TRBV5-1 and TRBJ1-4; tentatively, D is TRBD1 (5 bases). V lost 7 bases and J 4 bases, leaving 11 bases between the germline ends. Germline lookup yields CDR1 SGHRS and CDR2 YFSETQ. The CDR3 runs to 13 residues. The CDR3 loop is CASRGESNEKLFF. The CDR3 DNA reads TGCGCCAGCCGAGGGGAAAGTAATGAAAAACTGTTTTTT. Supplemented by reference TRBV5-1 and TRBJ1-4, the full variable domain reads KAGVTQTPRYLIKTRGQQVTLSCSPISGHRSVSWYQQTPGQGLQFLFEYFSETQRNKGNFPGRFSGRQFSNSRSEMNVSTLELGDSALYLCASRGESNEKLFFGSGTQLSVL.

Note on this clone: Since no conserved phenylalanine or tryptophan closes the CDR3, a read error is the likely cause. CDR3 region: CASTYVGGGSPLHL. The CDR3 region has the DNA TGTGCCAGCACCTATGTAGGGGGTGGTTCACCCCTCCACCTT. The chain recombines TRBV6-6 with TRBJ1-6, with D possibly TRBD1 on 6 matching bases. The CDR3 sequence is 14 residues long. Trimming stripped 7 bases from V and 9 bases from J, with 16 bases between. Germline loops: CDR1 MNHNY, CDR2 SVGAGI (reference sequence).

V is TRBV7-2 and J is TRBJ1-4, with a tentative D call TRBD1 (6 bases). V lost 5 bases to trimming and J lost 1 base, with 8 bases between them. The CDR3 is 14 residues long. Germline V gives CDR1 SGHTA, CDR2 FQGNSA. CDR3 loop: CASSEQGTNEKLFF. Here the CDR3 DNA reads TGTGCCAGCAGCGAACAGGGAACTAATGAAAAACTGTTTTTT. The whole variable domain, filled in from reference TRBV7-2 and TRBJ1-4, reads GAGVSQSPSNKVTEKGKDVELRCDPISGHTALYWYRQSLGQGLEFLIYFQGNSAPDKSGLPSDRFSAERTGGSVSTLTIQRTQQEDSAVYLCASSEQGTNEKLFFGSGTQLSVL.

This chain uses TRBV19 with TRBJ1-3; 7 bases fit TRBD1. CDR1 and CDR2 (germline): LNHDA, SQIVND (reference sequence). The CDR3 consists of 19 residues. The V segment lost 8 bases and the J segment 0 bases; nucleotides outside the gene matches: 19. The CDR3 DNA reads TGTGCCAGTCGTACGCCGAAGGGACGGGGGACAGCCTCTGGAAACACCATATATTTT. Translation: CASRTPKGRGTASGNTIYF.

This clone was counted only a few times. This chain uses TRBV5-4 with TRBJ2-7; D possibly corresponds to TRBD1 (5 bases). The germline V gene encodes CDR1 SGHNT and CDR2 YYREEE (reference sequence). V lost 3 bases, J lost 1 base, and 14 bases lay in between. The CDR3 is made up of 15 amino acids. CDR3 residues: CASSSQGKGSYEQYF. The CDR3 DNA reads TGTGCCAGCAGCTCTCAGGGTAAGGGTTCCTACGAGCAGTACTTC.

This rearrangement joins TRBV9 to TRBJ2-6; 8 nucleotides line up with TRBD2. The CDR3 covers 16 residues. Germline assignment: CDR1 SGDLS and CDR2 YYNGEE. V shed 0 bases, J shed 2 bases, and the junction held 1 base outside the gene matches. The DNA of the CDR3 is TGTGCCAGCAGCGTAGCGGGGGGGGCTGGGGCCAACGTCCTGACTTTC. Residues: CASSVAGGAGANVLTF.

The chain carries TRBV21-1 and TRBJ1-2; the table names TRBD1, a call not compared with the DNA. TRBV21-1 counts as a pseudogene. This CDR3 comprises 16 residues. CDR3 nucleotide sequence: TGTGCCAGCAGCAAAGGGTCGGGACAGGGTATTGCTGGCTACACCTTC. Translation: CASSKGSGQGIAGYTF.

V and J are TRBV21-1 and TRBJ2-5; no check of the table's D call, TRBD2, against the DNA was made. TRBV21-1 is a known pseudogene. This CDR3 comprises 15 residues. CDR3 in DNA: TGTGCCAGCAGCAAAGTTCAGCGGGGACAAGAGACCCAGTACTTC. Its protein is CASSKVQRGQETQYF.

About this clone itself: No conserved phenylalanine or tryptophan ends this CDR3, so it is likely a read error. This chain joins TRBV3-1 (or the pseudogene TRBV3-2) and TRBJ1-6; no definite D call. The CDR3 is 14 residues long. CDR1 is LGHDT and CDR2 is YNNKEL in the germline V gene (reference sequence). V was shortened by 1 base and J by 7 bases, with 8 bases between the two germline ends. CDR3 coding DNA: TGTGCCAGCAGCCAAGTACCGTTAAATTCACCCCTCCACCTT. Protein: CASSQVPLNSPLHL.

This clone was detected only once. The chain recombines TRBV11-1 with TRBJ2-3; D gene ambiguous. Germline V gene sequence: CDR1 SGHAT, CDR2 FQDESV (reference sequence). This CDR3 contains 11 residues. With 5 bases removed from V and 5 bases from J, the gap between germline ends came to 5 bases. The CDR3 is CASSGVDTQYF. As DNA, the CDR3 is TGTGCCAGCAGCGGAGTAGATACGCAGTATTTT.

The chain combines TRBV2 with TRBJ2-2; D is unresolved. Per germline, CDR1 SNHLY and CDR2 FYNNEI. V was shortened by 7 bases and J by 0 bases, with 12 bases between the two germline ends. This CDR3 spans 15 amino acids. CDR3 bases: TGTGCCAGCACCTTAGACACCTCGAACACCGGGGAGCTGTTTTTT. Encoded protein: CASTLDTSNTGELFF.